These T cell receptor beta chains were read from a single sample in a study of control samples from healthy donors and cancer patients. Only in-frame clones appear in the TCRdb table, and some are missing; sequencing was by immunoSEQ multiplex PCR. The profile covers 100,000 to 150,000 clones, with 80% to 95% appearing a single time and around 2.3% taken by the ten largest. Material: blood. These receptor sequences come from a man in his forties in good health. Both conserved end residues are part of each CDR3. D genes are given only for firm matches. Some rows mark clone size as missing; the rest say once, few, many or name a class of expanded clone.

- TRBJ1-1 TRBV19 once TGTGCCAGTAGTATCCCGGGGAACGATGTAACTGAAGCTTTCTTT CASSIPGNDVTEAFF
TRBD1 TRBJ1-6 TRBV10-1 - TGCGCCAGCAGTGCAGGGGGTAATTCACCCCTCCACTTT CASSAGGNSPLHF
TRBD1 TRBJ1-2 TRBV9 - TGTGCCAGCAGCTTCCACGACAGGGACTATGGCTACACCTTC CASSFHDRDYGYTF
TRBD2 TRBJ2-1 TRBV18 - TGTGCCAGCTCACCACCGACCCTTTGGGGTAGCGGGGGGGCCTATGAGCAGTTCTTC CASSPPTLWGSGGAYEQFF
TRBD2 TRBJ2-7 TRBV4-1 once TGCGCCAGCAGCCAAGGTAAAAGCGGGGGGGACGAGCAGTACTTC CASSQGKSGGDEQYF
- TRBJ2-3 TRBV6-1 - TGTGCCAGCAGTGAGTTGGACCCGCAAGATACGCAGTATTTT CASSELDPQDTQYF
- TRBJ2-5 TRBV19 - TGTGCCAGTAGTATAGCGACCCTCACGGAGACCCAGTACTTC CASSIATLTETQYF
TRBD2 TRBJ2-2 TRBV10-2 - TGCGCCAGCAGTGAGTCCCCTAGCGGAATAACCGGGGAGCTGTTTTTT CASSESPSGITGELFF
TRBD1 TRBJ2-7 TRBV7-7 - TGTGCTAGCAGCCCCGGGACAGGGGTAACCTACGAGCAGTACTTC CASSPGTGVTYEQYF
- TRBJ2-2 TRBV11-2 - TGTGCCAGCAGCTCCCACCCCGGGCCAGACTTTTTTGGGGAGCTGTTTTTT CASSSHPGPDFFGELFF
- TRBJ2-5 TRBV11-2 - TGTGCCAGCAGCCAAAGGGGGGAGACCCAGTACTTC CASSQRGETQYF
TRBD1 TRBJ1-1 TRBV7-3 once TGTGCCAGCAGCCCCTCGACAGGGCCGAACACTGAAGCTTTCTTT CASSPSTGPNTEAFF
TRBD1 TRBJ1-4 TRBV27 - TGTGCCAGCAGTCTAAAGCCCCAGGGGGCTACTAATGAAAAACTGTTTTTT CASSLKPQGATNEKLFF
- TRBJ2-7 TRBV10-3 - TGTGCCATCAGTGGAGTCAGTGACGAGCAGTACTTC CAISGVSDEQYF
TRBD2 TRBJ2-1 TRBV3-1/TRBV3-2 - TGTGCCAGCAGTCCCCAACCTCTAGCGGGGGGGCTATTTGAGCAGTTCTTC CASSPQPLAGGLFEQFF
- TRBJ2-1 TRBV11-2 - TGTGCCAGTCAGGGGGGAAGCTCCTACAATGAGCAGTTCTTC CASQGGSSYNEQFF
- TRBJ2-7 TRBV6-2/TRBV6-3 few TGTGCCAGCAGTTTCACCTACGAGCAGTACTTC CASSFTYEQYF
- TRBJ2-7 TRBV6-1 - TGTGCCAGCAGTGGAACATGGCCATCGGCATCCTACGAGCAGTACTTC CASSGTWPSASYEQYF
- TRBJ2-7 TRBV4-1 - TGCGCCAGCAGCCAGCAGGGCAACGAGCAGTACTTC CASSQQGNEQYF
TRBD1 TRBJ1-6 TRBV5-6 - TGTGCCAGCAGCTCGCGGACAGGGAATTCACCCCTCCACTTT CASSSRTGNSPLHF
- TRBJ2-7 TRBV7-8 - TGTGCCAGCGGGGATAACCGGGGCATCCGCTCCTACGAGCAGTACTTC CASGDNRGIRSYEQYF
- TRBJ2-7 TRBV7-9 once TGTGCCAGCAGCTTAGGGTCTTACGAGCAGTACTTC CASSLGSYEQYF
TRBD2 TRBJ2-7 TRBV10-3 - TGTGCCATCAGTACCCCCGGGGGGGGGCATAACGAGCAGTACTTC CAISTPGGGHNEQYF
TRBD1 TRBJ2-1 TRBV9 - TGTGCCAGCAGCGAACGGACAGGGGGCCTCGATGAGCAGTTCTTC CASSERTGGLDEQFF
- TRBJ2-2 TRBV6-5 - TGTGCCGGATGGGTAGGAGGCGGGGAGCTGTTTTTT CAGWVGGGELFF
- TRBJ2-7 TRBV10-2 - TGCGCCAGCAGCGGAGCTACGGGGGCGCAAGGAAATCCCTACGAGCAGTACTTC CASSGATGAQGNPYEQYF
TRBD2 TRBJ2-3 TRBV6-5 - TGTGCAACGGGCCTAGCGGGGGGTGATACGCAGTATTTT CATGLAGGDTQYF